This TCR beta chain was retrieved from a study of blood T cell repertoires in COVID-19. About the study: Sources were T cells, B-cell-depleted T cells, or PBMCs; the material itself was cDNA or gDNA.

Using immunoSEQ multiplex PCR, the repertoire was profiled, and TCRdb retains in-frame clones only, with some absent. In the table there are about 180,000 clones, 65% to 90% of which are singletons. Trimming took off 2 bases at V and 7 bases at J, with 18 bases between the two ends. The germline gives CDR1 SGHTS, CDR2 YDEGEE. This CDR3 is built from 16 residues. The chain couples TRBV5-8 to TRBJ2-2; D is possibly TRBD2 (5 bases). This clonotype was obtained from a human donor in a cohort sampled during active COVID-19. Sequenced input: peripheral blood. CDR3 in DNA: TGTGCCAGCAGCTTTAAAAAGGAGGAGTGGATCGGGGAGCTGTTTTTT. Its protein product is CASSFKKEEWIGELFF.